Only a few counts were recorded for the clone carrying this TCR beta chain. The junction shows a germline mismatch at one end, possibly a read error. This entry belongs to a study of blood T cells in healthy people across ages. Primers used in a second PCR of about 6 to 11 cycles were a sample-barcoded 5' primer and a J-beta primer mix. TCRdb analysed the 5' RACE reads with MiXCR anew, one entry per CDR3 protein. The table includes 1.5 million to 2 million distinct CDR3 sequences, roughly 52% detected once. The receptor's source is a woman between 40 and 55 years old in good health. The sample comprised blood.

The CDR3 nucleotides read TGCGCTAGCAGCTGGACCCACAGGGGCACTGAAGCTTTCTTT. This sequence encodes CASSWTHRGTEAFF. The chain uses TRBV5-1 and TRBJ1-1; 7 positions agree with TRBD1. The CDR3 has 14 amino acids. Germline V gene data show CDR1 as SGHRS and CDR2 as YFSETQ. Full variable domain (rest looked up from reference TRBV5-1 and TRBJ1-1): KAGVTQTPRYLIKTRGQQVTLSCSPISGHRSVSWYQQTPGQGLQFLFEYFSETQRNKGNFPGRFSGRQFSNSRSEMNVSTLELGDSALYLCASSWTHRGTEAFFGQGTRLTVV.